This T cell receptor (beta chain) comes out of a study of a mutant IDH1 vaccine in newly diagnosed glioma (dated by TCRdb to about 2021). A note on the overall study: Patients were given eight vaccinations, in weeks 1, 3, 5, 7, 11, 15, 19 and 23, which matched visits V03 through V10. Of the approximately 29 treated patients, 62.5% were male and about 40% were female, and a mean age of approximately 40 years was recorded. For exploratory analyses, longitudinal TCRB deep sequencing was carried out in roughly 25 treated patients wherever samples were available. Vaccination was initiated 4-6 weeks after radiotherapy alone, or concurrently with temozolomide cycles in the chemotherapy-containing groups. Before enrollment, most patients had been given radiochemotherapy with temozolomide as standard therapy, while the rest had received either radiotherapy alone or temozolomide alone. Peripheral blood was collected at six visits: V03 (baseline), V05, V07, V10, V12 and V13.

Results and caveats for the whole study, not just this receptor: Pseudoprogression appeared unrelated to alterations in the top peripheral T cell clonotypes detected by TCRB sequencing. Availability determined which PBMC samples were chosen for TCRB deep sequencing. It was noted by the authors that analyses of patient blood samples could not be reproduced owing to sample limitations. Across multiple MHC alleles, vaccine-induced immune responses were seen in about 93% of patients.

Regarding this clone: There is no known antigen for this receptor. Base qualities are not provided; no much larger clone lies one nucleotide away.

The library was made by the immunoSEQ multiplex PCR assay. The hsTCRB Kit was used according to the manufacturer's protocol to amplify rearranged TCR beta chain sequences. Sequencing of TCRB libraries was carried out on an Illumina MiSeq. The authors' analysis ran thus. Demultiplexing, trimming and gene mapping were performed with the kit vendor's proprietary platform. TCRdb's version of the immuneACCESS table is confined to in-frame rearrangements and falls short of the full clone set. An unresolved V gene accounts for under half of the shortfall where checked; the remainder is of unknown origin. V, J and clone size reflect that table, while D and trimming were determined from the DNA. A total of tens of thousands of clones appear in this sample, around 89% of them only once. Clones ranked in the top ten supply about a fifth of the sample. For CDR1 and CDR2, the germline V gene lists MNHNS and SASEGT. The CDR3 runs 13 amino acids, cysteine and phenylalanine included. Only the CDR3 portion is preserved as DNA: 39 bases, with reading frame beginning at the first base. V gives up 6 bases and J gives up 0 bases, and the segment between their germline ends measures 8 bases.

The label giving this sample's time point can be read as: week 11, during vaccination. Every vaccine dose consisted of 300 ug of a 20-mer mutant IDH1 peptide in Montanide, administered subcutaneously together with topical imiquimod. All donors had newly diagnosed IDH1-mutant astrocytomas of WHO grade 3 or 4 that showed loss of nuclear ATRX. The samples were drawn from NOA16, a multicentre, single-arm, open-label phase I trial in Germany that tested a mutant IDH1 peptide vaccine in humans for the first time. Genomic DNA for TCRB sequencing was extracted from EDTA blood using the DNeasy Blood and Tissue Kit.

The rearrangement combines TRBV6-1 with TRBJ1-2; the D gene remains uncertain. The TCR originated in a man younger than 35 with glioma. This material consisted of PBMCs, taken from a glioma patient whose treatment included an IDH1 peptide vaccine. The CDR3 reads CASSFGPNYGYTF. The nucleotides read TGTGCCAGCAGCTTCGGACCTAACTATGGCTACACCTTC.